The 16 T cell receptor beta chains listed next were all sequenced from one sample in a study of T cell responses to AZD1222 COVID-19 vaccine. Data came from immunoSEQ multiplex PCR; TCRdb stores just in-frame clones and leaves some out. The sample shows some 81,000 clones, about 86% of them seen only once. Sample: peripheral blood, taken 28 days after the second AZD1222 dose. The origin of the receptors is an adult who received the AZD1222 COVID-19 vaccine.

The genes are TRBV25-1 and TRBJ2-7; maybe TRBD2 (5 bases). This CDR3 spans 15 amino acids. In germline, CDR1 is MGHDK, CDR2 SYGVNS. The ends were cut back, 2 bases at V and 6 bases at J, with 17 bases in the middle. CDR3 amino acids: CASSEPGSAAFEQYF. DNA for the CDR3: TGTGCCAGCAGTGAACCGGGGTCAGCCGCGTTCGAGCAGTACTTC.

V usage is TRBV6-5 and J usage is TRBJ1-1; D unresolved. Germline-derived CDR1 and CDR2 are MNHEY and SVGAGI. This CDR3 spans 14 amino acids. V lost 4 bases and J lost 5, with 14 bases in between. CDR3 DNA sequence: TGTGCCAGCAGTTTGAGCCGGGGTGGAACTGAAGCTTTCTTT. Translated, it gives CASSLSRGGTEAFF.

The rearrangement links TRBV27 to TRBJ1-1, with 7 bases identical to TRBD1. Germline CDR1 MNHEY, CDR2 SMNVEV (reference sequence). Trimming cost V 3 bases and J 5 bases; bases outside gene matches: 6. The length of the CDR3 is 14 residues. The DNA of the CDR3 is TGTGCCAGCAGTTTTAGGGGGCCGGGGACTGAAGCTTTCTTT. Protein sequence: CASSFRGPGTEAFF.

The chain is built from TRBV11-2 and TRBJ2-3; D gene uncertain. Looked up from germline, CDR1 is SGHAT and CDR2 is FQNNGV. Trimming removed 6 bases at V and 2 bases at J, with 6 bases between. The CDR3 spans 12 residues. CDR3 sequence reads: CASRHTTDTQYF. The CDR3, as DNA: TGTGCCAGCAGACACACCACAGATACGCAGTATTTT.

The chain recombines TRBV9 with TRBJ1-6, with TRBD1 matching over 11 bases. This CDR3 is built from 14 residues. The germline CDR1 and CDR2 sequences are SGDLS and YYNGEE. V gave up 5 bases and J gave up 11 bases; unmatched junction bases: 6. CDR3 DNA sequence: TGTGCCAGCAGTGTCCAGGGACAGGGGGCACCCCTCCACTTT. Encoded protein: CASSVQGQGAPLHF.

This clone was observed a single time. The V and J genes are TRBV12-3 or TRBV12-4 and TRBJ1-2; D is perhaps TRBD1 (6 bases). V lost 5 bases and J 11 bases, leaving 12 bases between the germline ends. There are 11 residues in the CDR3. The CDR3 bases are TGTGCCAGCAGTCTAGACAGGTCTTACACCTTC. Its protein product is CASSLDRSYTF.

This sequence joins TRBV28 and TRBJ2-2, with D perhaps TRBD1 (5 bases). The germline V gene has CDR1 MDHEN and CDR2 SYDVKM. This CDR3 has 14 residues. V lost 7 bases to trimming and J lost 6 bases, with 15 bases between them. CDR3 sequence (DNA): TGTGCCAGCACCCCGTCAGGGCTAGCCGGGGAGCTGTTTTTT. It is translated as CASTPSGLAGELFF. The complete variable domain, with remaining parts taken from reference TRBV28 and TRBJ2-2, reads DVKVTQSSRYLVKRTGEKVFLECVQDMDHENMFWYRQDPGLGLRLIYFSYDVKMKEKGDIPEGYSVSREKKERFSLILESASTNQTSMYLCASTPSGLAGELFFGEGSRLTVL.

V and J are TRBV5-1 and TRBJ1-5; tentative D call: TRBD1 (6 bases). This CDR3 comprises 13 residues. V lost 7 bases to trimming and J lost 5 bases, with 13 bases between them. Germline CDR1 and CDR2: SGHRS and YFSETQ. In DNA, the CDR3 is TGCGCCAGCGCTCGGGCAGGGGATCAGCCCCAGCATTTT. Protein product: CASARAGDQPQHF.

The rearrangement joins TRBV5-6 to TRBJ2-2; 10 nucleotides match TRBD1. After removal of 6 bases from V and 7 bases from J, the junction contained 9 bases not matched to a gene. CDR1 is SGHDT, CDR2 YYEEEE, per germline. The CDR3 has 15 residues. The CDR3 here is CASTLSGTGVGELFF. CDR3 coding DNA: TGTGCCAGCACCCTAAGCGGGACAGGGGTCGGGGAGCTGTTTTTT.

The CDR3 sequence: CASSLKGTSNTGELFF. The CDR3 DNA is TGTGCCAGCAGCCTAAAAGGCACTTCGAACACCGGGGAGCTGTTTTTT. This chain connects TRBV5-8 to TRBJ2-2, with unresolved D. This CDR3 region has 16 residues. The V and J ends lost 4 bases and 0 bases respectively, with 13 bases between them. The germline CDR1 and CDR2 sequences are SGHTS and YDEGEE.

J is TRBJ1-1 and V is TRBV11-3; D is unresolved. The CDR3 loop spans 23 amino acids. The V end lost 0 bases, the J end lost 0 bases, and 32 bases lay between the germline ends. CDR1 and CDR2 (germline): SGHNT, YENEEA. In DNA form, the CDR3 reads TGTGCCAGCAGCTTAGATATGTTTCCCCGGTTTGGAGGTTCACAACCGATGAACACTGAAGCTTTCTTT. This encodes CASSLDMFPRFGGSQPMNTEAFF.

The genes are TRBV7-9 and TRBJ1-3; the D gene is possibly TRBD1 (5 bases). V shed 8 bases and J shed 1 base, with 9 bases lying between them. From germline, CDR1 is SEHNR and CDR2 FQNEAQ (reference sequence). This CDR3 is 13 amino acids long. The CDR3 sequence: CASSSGSGNTIYF. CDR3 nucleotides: TGTGCCAGCTCCTCAGGGTCTGGAAACACCATATATTTT. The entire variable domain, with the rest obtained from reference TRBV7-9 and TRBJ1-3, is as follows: DTGVSQNPRHKITKRGQNVTFRCDPISEHNRLYWYRQTLGQGPEFLTYFQNEAQLEKSRLLSDRFSAERPKGSFSTLEIQRTEQGDSAMYLCASSSGSGNTIYFGEGSWLTVV.

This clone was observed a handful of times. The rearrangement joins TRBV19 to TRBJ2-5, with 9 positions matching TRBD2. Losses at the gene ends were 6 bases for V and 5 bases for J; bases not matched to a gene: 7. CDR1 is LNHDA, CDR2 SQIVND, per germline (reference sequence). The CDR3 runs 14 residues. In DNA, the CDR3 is TGTGCCAGTAGCCCGGGACTAGCAGGCGAGACCCAGTACTTC. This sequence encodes CASSPGLAGETQYF.

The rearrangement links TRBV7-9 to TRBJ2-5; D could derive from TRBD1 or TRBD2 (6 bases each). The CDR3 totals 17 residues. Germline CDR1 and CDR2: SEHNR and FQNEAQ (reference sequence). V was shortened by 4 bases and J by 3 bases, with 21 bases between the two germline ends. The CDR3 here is CASSSLGLGGGEETQYF. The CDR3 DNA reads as TGTGCCAGCAGCTCCCTCGGCCTAGGGGGAGGAGAAGAGACCCAGTACTTC.

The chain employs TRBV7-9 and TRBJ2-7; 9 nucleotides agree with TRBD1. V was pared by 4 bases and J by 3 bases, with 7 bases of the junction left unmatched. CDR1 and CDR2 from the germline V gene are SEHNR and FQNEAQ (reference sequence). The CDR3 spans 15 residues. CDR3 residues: CASSSGQGILYEQYF. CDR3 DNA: TGTGCCAGCAGCTCGGGACAGGGTATTCTCTACGAGCAGTACTTC.

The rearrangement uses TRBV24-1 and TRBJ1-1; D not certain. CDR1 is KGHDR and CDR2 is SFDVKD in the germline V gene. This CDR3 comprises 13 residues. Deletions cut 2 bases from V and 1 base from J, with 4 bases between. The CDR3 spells CATSDSGNTEAFF. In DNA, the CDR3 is TGTGCCACCAGTGATTCGGGGAACACTGAAGCTTTCTTT.